This T cell receptor beta chain was found in a study of cytomegalovirus exposure and HLA in healthy donors. The study, taken as a whole, reports: Roughly even sequencing depth across donors was the assumption behind the presence/absence analyses. For most subjects, TCR beta sequences were reported to predict HLA-A and HLA-B alleles with accuracy.

PCR involved 60 Vbeta and 13 Jbeta primers. Produced via immunoSEQ multiplex PCR; TCRdb's table is partial and in-frame only. This sample has 200,000 to 250,000 clones; about 85% occur once, and the top ten carry roughly 0.24%. Per the germline V gene, CDR1 is MGHRA and CDR2 is YSYEKL. V lost 5 bases, J lost 1 base, and 3 bases stayed unmatched. This CDR3 spans 14 amino acids. On this clone itself: Its antigen is currently unknown.

The chain employs TRBV4-1 and TRBJ1-1; TRBD1 matches at 8 bases. The TCR sequence derives from a girl aged 2 to 10 in good health and CMV-seronegative. Specimen: PBMCs. The CDR3 reads CASSYGTGNTEAFF. The CDR3 DNA is TGCGCCAGCAGCTACGGGACAGGGAACACTGAAGCTTTCTTT.